The 22 T cell receptor beta chains presented below share a single source sample, sequenced in a study of blood T cell repertoires in COVID-19 (dated by TCRdb to 2020 to 2021). Library preparation used the immunoSEQ multiplex PCR assay. The source is immuneACCESS, and TCRdb retained only in-frame sequences with V and J called. Part of the clones is not carried over; for the studies checked, unresolved V genes explain less than half of this, and the remainder is unexplained. The sample table shows about 86,000 clones, and 85% are seen once. The top ten clonotypes cover about 3.4% of the sample. The source material was peripheral blood. These receptors came from a man aged 50 to 60 with acute or convalescent COVID-19.

The V gene is TRBV18, the J gene TRBJ1-6; D is undetermined. Germline lookup yields CDR1 KGHSH and CDR2 LQKENI. V was clipped by 3 bases and J by 2 bases, with 8 bases between them. The CDR3 spans 15 residues. CDR3: CASSPVSTYNSPLHF. CDR3 in DNA: TGTGCCAGCTCACCGGTGTCTACCTATAATTCACCCCTCCACTTT.

The chain combines TRBV6-2 or TRBV6-3 with TRBJ2-3; the D gene is possibly TRBD2 (6 bases). From germline, CDR1 is MNHEY and CDR2 SVGEGT. There are 15 residues in the CDR3. Trimming shortened V by 0 bases and J by 0 bases, and 7 bases separated the two germline ends. CDR3 in DNA: TGTGCCAGCAGTTACTCCGGGACTAGCACAGATACGCAGTATTTT. Translating it yields CASSYSGTSTDTQYF.

The genes are TRBV7-2 and TRBJ2-1, with 9 bases matching TRBD2. The CDR3 is 15 residues long. The germline gives CDR1 SGHTA, CDR2 FQGNSA. V dropped 5 bases and J dropped 7; count of bases not matched to a gene: 9. The CDR3 spells CASSPPGLAANEQFF. The CDR3 region has the DNA TGTGCCAGCAGCCCCCCGGGACTAGCAGCGAATGAGCAGTTCTTC.

This clone appeared a few times. CDR3 nucleotides: TGTGCCAGCAGTGAAGGACTAGCGAACACCGGGGAGCTGTTTTTT. This sequence encodes CASSEGLANTGELFF. This sequence joins TRBV2 and TRBJ2-2, with a possible D match to TRBD2 (6 bases). The CDR3 sequence is 15 residues long. Germline V lookup: CDR1 SNHLY, CDR2 FYNNEI. V lost 1 base and J 0 bases, leaving 6 bases between the germline ends.

The chain has TRBV19 and TRBJ2-1; D is perhaps TRBD1 (6 bases). Germline V CDR1 and CDR2: LNHDA, SQIVND (reference sequence). The V and J ends lost 3 bases and 4 bases respectively, with 7 bases between them. This CDR3 region has 13 residues. The CDR3 region is CASSMDRYNEQFF. CDR3 coding DNA: TGTGCCAGTAGTATGGACAGATACAATGAGCAGTTCTTC.

The chain uses TRBV30 and TRBJ2-1; 9 bases fit TRBD2. V trimming: 0 bases; J trimming: 5 bases; junction bases outside the gene matches: 2. CDR1 is GTSNPN, CDR2 SVGIG, per germline (reference sequence). The CDR3 has 14 amino acids. The CDR3 DNA reads TGTGCCTGGAGTGTCCTAGCGGGGCACAATGAGCAGTTCTTC. Amino acid sequence: CAWSVLAGHNEQFF.

The chain carries TRBV5-6 and TRBJ2-1; possibly TRBD2 for D (6 bases). Per the germline V gene, CDR1 is SGHDT and CDR2 is YYEEEE. CDR3 length equals 14 residues. V lost 4 bases to trimming and J lost 8 bases, with 16 bases between them. The CDR3, as DNA: TGTGCCAGCAGCCCGGGACTTCCTGGGGATGAGCAGTTCTTC. It yields the protein CASSPGLPGDEQFF.

The genes are TRBV15 and TRBJ2-7, with 8 bases identical to TRBD2. J gave up 0 bases and V 5 bases, and 9 bases lay outside the gene matches. CDR1 LNHNV and CDR2 YYDKDF come from the germline V gene (reference sequence). The CDR3 runs to 16 residues. The CDR3 loop reads CATSPSLAASSYEQYF. CDR3 bases: TGTGCCACCAGCCCCTCACTAGCGGCAAGCTCCTACGAGCAGTACTTC.

The chain combines TRBV7-9 with TRBJ1-6; tentatively, D is TRBD1 (5 bases). Germline CDR1 and CDR2: SEHNR and FQNEAQ (reference sequence). The CDR3 length is 12 residues. With 6 bases removed from V and 9 bases from J, the gap between germline ends came to 9 bases. CDR3 nucleotide sequence: TGTGCCAGCAGTGAAGGGGTTTCACCCCTCCACTTT. Amino acid sequence: CASSEGVSPLHF. Full variable domain (remainder filled in from reference TRBV7-9 and TRBJ1-6): DTGVSQNPRHKITKRGQNVTFRCDPISEHNRLYWYRQTLGQGPEFLTYFQNEAQLEKSRLLSDRFSAERPKGSFSTLEIQRTEQGDSAMYLCASSEGVSPLHFGNGTRLTVT.

CDR3 in amino acids: CASSFGEANTGELFF. Written as DNA, the CDR3 is TGTGCCAGCAGCTTCGGCGAGGCGAACACCGGGGAGCTGTTTTTT. The rearrangement links TRBV7-9 to TRBJ2-2; D gene ambiguous. This CDR3 contains 15 residues. V was cut by 3 bases and J by 0 bases, with 8 bases left in between. The V gene's germline CDR1 is SEHNR and CDR2 FQNEAQ (reference sequence).

CDR3 nucleotide sequence: TGTGCCAGCAGCTTGGGTCGGACAGCCAGGGAAGCTTTCTTT. It is translated as CASSLGRTAREAFF. This sequence joins TRBV5-5 and TRBJ1-1, with D tentatively TRBD1 (6 bases). The CDR3 totals 14 residues. CDR1 SGHKS and CDR2 YYEKEE come from the germline V gene (reference sequence). V was cut by 0 bases and J by 8 bases, with 14 bases left in between.

The CDR3 loop reads CASRTGRGTDTQYF. DNA of the CDR3: TGTGCCAGCAGGACAGGTCGAGGCACAGATACGCAGTATTTT. The chain carries TRBV2 and TRBJ2-3; D might be TRBD1 (6 bases). This CDR3 region has 14 residues. The V end lost 6 bases, the J end lost 1 base, and 11 bases lay between the germline ends. Germline V gene sequence: CDR1 SNHLY, CDR2 FYNNEI.

The V call is TRBV6-5, the J call TRBJ2-7; 7 bases are shared with TRBD1. The junction had 5 bases not matched to a gene; V was cut back by 5 bases and J by 1 base. Germline loops: CDR1 MNHEY, CDR2 SVGAGI. The CDR3 loop spans 14 amino acids. In DNA form, the CDR3 reads TGTGCCAGCAGTCTAGCAGGGGGATCCTACGAGCAGTACTTC. Amino acids: CASSLAGGSYEQYF.

The chain is built from TRBV4-3 and TRBJ2-7; 7 positions match TRBD2. Trimming removed 0 bases from V and 3 bases from J; junction bases left unmatched: 11. Germline CDR1 reads LGHNA; CDR2 reads YSLEER. This CDR3 has 17 amino acids. The chain's CDR3 is CASSQDGLGGRNYEQYF. For the CDR3, the DNA is TGCGCCAGCAGCCAAGATGGCTTGGGCGGGAGAAACTACGAGCAGTACTTC.

This chain uses TRBV7-2 with TRBJ1-6, with 7 bases matching TRBD1. J was trimmed by 9 bases and V by 2 bases; bases with no gene match: 7. The V gene's germline CDR1 is SGHTA and CDR2 FQGNSA. CDR3 length equals 15 residues. CDR3 residues: CASSLLTGAGSPLHF. Written as DNA, the CDR3 is TGTGCCAGCAGCTTACTCACAGGGGCGGGTTCACCCCTCCACTTT.

This chain connects TRBV6-2 or TRBV6-3 to TRBJ2-5; 8 bases map to TRBD2. The CDR3 is made up of 15 amino acids. CDR1 and CDR2 (germline): MNHEY, SVGEGT. J gave up 1 base and V 2 bases, and 3 bases lay outside the gene matches. CDR3 region: CASSYIAGSQETQYF. As DNA, the CDR3 is TGTGCCAGCAGTTACATAGCGGGGAGCCAAGAGACCCAGTACTTC.

This sequence joins TRBV28 and TRBJ1-1, with 7 bases matching TRBD1. The trim removed 5 bases at V and 6 bases at J, leaving 9 bases unmatched. This CDR3 comprises 14 residues. Germline V gene data show CDR1 as MDHEN and CDR2 as SYDVKM. The CDR3 region is CASSPSRQGSEAFF. The DNA of the CDR3 is TGTGCCAGCAGTCCCTCCCGACAGGGCTCTGAAGCTTTCTTT.

The V call is TRBV25-1, the J call TRBJ1-1; tentative D call: TRBD1 (6 bases). The ends were cut back, 3 bases at V and 3 bases at J, with 8 bases in the middle. The CDR3 extends over 13 amino acids. CDR1 is MGHDK and CDR2 is SYGVNS in the germline V gene. CDR3 loop: CASSDDRYTEAFF. In DNA form, the CDR3 reads TGTGCCAGCAGTGACGACAGGTACACTGAAGCTTTCTTT.

The rearrangement links TRBV28 to TRBJ2-7; D is unclear. The CDR3 totals 12 residues. CDR1 is MDHEN and CDR2 is SYDVKM in the germline V gene. Between the trimmed V and J ends, which lost 7 bases and 2 bases, there was a span of 9 bases. CDR3 in amino acids: CASTSSAYEQYF. CDR3 nucleotides: TGTGCCAGCACCTCCTCGGCCTACGAGCAGTACTTC.

The rearrangement uses TRBV19 and TRBJ2-1, with 8 bases aligning to TRBD2. This CDR3 region has 14 residues. In germline, CDR1 is LNHDA, CDR2 SQIVND (reference sequence). V dropped 7 bases and J dropped 5; count of bases not matched to a gene: 7. The CDR3 DNA follows: TGTGCCAGTACAACGGGACTAGTCCACAATGAGCAGTTCTTC. Its protein is CASTTGLVHNEQFF.

The rearrangement joins TRBV10-2 to TRBJ1-4; no reliable D call. The CDR3 runs 14 residues. Germline V CDR1 and CDR2: WSHSY, SAAADI. Trimming took off 8 bases at V and 8 bases at J, with 18 bases between the two ends. CDR3 sequence: CASARAGQMEKLFF. The CDR3 DNA sequence: TGCGCCAGCGCGAGGGCGGGCCAAATGGAAAAACTGTTTTTT.

This sequence joins TRBV11-2 and TRBJ1-1; D may be TRBD1 (6 bases). CDR1 is SGHAT, CDR2 FQNNGV, per germline. The CDR3 is made up of 14 amino acids. V lost 5 bases to trimming and J lost 5 bases, with 15 bases between them. The DNA for the CDR3 is TGTGCCAGCAGCCCACAACAGGGCCGGACTGAAGCTTTCTTT. It specifies CASSPQQGRTEAFF.